These 22 T cell receptor beta chains were sequenced from one sample in a study of Graves' ophthalmopathy and Graves' hyperthyroidism. RNA transcripts provided the template for amplifying TCR beta CDR3 regions. Scientists carried out first-round RT-PCR using HTBI primers and then a second-round multiplex PCR. TCRdb ran MiXCR on the multiplex PCR reads and lists one entry per CDR3 protein. Counted here are more than 550,000 distinct CDR3 sequences, approximately 39% occurring once; the ten biggest clones make up about 3.3%. Sequencing was performed on peripheral blood. The source of these receptors is an adult man with Graves' ophthalmopathy.

CDR3 in amino acids: CASSPSANTEAFF. CDR3 DNA sequence: TGTGCCAGCTCACCATCCGCCAACACTGAAGCTTTCTTT. V and J are TRBV18 and TRBJ1-1; D unresolved. Germline V gene data show CDR1 as KGHSH and CDR2 as LQKENI. V lost 2 bases, J lost 2 bases, and 6 bases lay in between. The length of the CDR3 is 13 residues.

The chain combines TRBV10-3 with TRBJ2-2, with TRBD2 matching 8 bases. Looked up from germline, CDR1 is ENHRY and CDR2 is SYGVKD. This CDR3 has 13 amino acids. The J segment lost 7 bases and the V segment lost 6 bases, leaving 4 bases of the junction unmatched. CDR3 amino acids: CAIRGGTSGELFF. The CDR3 DNA follows: TGTGCCATCAGGGGCGGGACTAGCGGGGAGCTGTTTTTT.

V usage is TRBV6-2 or TRBV6-3 and J usage is TRBJ1-6; TRBD1 might be the D (5 bases). V was clipped by 11 bases and J by 6 bases, with 14 bases between them. The CDR3 contains 13 residues. CDR1 and CDR2 from the germline V gene are MNHEY and SVGEGT. The CDR3 bases are TGTGCCGGCGGACAAGCGGGTAATTCACCCCTCCACTTT. Translating gives CAGGQAGNSPLHF.

The sample holds many counts of this clonotype. V and J are TRBV5-6 and TRBJ2-5, with D possibly being TRBD2 (5 bases). V lost 4 bases and J lost 5, with 12 bases in between. Germline CDR1 reads SGHDT; CDR2 reads YYEEEE. The CDR3 contains 13 residues. CDR3 bases: TGTGCCAGCAGCGCTTGGGTAGCGGAGACCCAGTACTTC. Amino acids: CASSAWVAETQYF.

The chain couples TRBV2 to TRBJ2-6, with a weak D call TRBD2 (5 bases). In germline, CDR1 is SNHLY, CDR2 FYNNEI. With 6 bases removed from V and 7 bases from J, the gap between germline ends came to 10 bases. This CDR3 is 13 amino acids long. CDR3 protein: CASRPPGANVLTF. The DNA for the CDR3 is TGTGCCAGCAGGCCCCCGGGAGCCAACGTCCTGACTTTC.

This clonotype was recorded many times. V usage is TRBV19 and J usage is TRBJ1-5; D is ambiguous. The CDR3 runs to 15 residues. V was shortened by 3 bases and J by 0 bases, with 9 bases between the two germline ends. CDR1 is LNHDA and CDR2 is SQIVND in the germline V gene (reference sequence). The CDR3 reads CASSIGGYSNQPQHF. The CDR3 nucleotides are TGTGCCAGTAGTATTGGCGGATATAGCAATCAGCCCCAGCATTTT. The complete variable domain, with remaining parts taken from reference TRBV19 and TRBJ1-5, reads DGGITQSPKYLFRKEGQNVTLSCEQNLNHDAMYWYRQDPGQGLRLIYYSQIVNDFQKGDIAEGYSVSREKKESFPLTVTSAQKNPTAFYLCASSIGGYSNQPQHFGDGTRLSIL.

The chain has TRBV7-2 and TRBJ2-3; 9 bases are a match to TRBD1. Germline V gives CDR1 SGHTA, CDR2 FQGNSA. The V segment lost 2 bases and the J segment 9 bases; nucleotides outside the gene matches: 3. The CDR3 runs 13 residues. CDR3 coding DNA: TGTGCCAGCAGCTTACCCGGGACAGGGACGCAGTATTTT. This translates into CASSLPGTGTQYF.

This clonotype was seen repeatedly, ten times or more. The chain is built from TRBV4-3 and TRBJ2-6, with no clear D. Trimming shortened V by 1 base and J by 0 bases, and 4 bases separated the two germline ends. The CDR3 sequence is 15 residues long. Germline lookup yields CDR1 LGHNA and CDR2 YSLEER. CDR3 nucleotides: TGCGCCAGCAGCCAAGCGGCCTCTGGGGCCAACGTCCTGACTTTC. It specifies CASSQAASGANVLTF.

About this clonotype itself: This could be a read error, since a much larger clone is one nucleotide away. The chain couples TRBV7-3 to TRBJ2-7; D may be TRBD1 or TRBD2 (5 bases each). This CDR3 is built from 15 residues. Trimming removed 7 bases at V and 2 bases at J, with 18 bases between. Germline CDR1 and CDR2: SGHTA and FQGTGA. The DNA for the CDR3 is TGTGCCAGCATCCCGGGGCACCCGGACCCCTACGAGCAGTACTTC. This translates into CASIPGHPDPYEQYF.

This clonotype was counted at least ten times. The V and J genes are TRBV9 and TRBJ2-5, with D perhaps TRBD1 (5 bases). The CDR3 has 15 residues. Per the germline V gene, CDR1 is SGDLS and CDR2 is YYNGEE. Trimming removed 0 bases from V and 4 bases from J, with 13 bases in between. The CDR3 protein is CASSVGQGRGETQYF. The CDR3 DNA follows: TGTGCCAGCAGCGTAGGCCAGGGTCGTGGAGAGACCCAGTACTTC.

The rearrangement links TRBV11-2 to TRBJ2-2; 9 bases match TRBD1. The CDR3 totals 14 residues. Germline V gene sequence: CDR1 SGHAT, CDR2 FQNNGV. The trim removed 6 bases at V and 7 bases at J, leaving 6 bases unmatched. CDR3 DNA: TGTGCCAGCAGGCACAGGGGGCGAGTCGGGGAGCTGTTTTTT. Translation gives CASRHRGRVGELFF.

The rearrangement joins TRBV4-3 to TRBJ2-7; D not certain. V was clipped by 0 bases and J by 0 bases, with 9 bases between them. This CDR3 has 15 amino acids. Germline CDR1 LGHNA, CDR2 YSLEER. CDR3 in DNA: TGCGCCAGCAGCCAAGAATCGGCAATCTCCTACGAGCAGTACTTC. Amino acids: CASSQESAISYEQYF.

Concerning this clonotype itself: A much larger clonotype is one base distant, so this may be a read error. This chain uses TRBV2 with TRBJ1-5; D not certain. In germline, CDR1 is SNHLY, CDR2 FYNNEI. Trimming removed 4 bases from V and 4 bases from J, with 11 bases in between. This CDR3 comprises 14 residues. The CDR3 DNA reads TGTGCCAGCAGTGTAGGGAGGGAAAATCAGCCCCAGCATTTT. Protein sequence: CASSVGRENQPQHF.

In its sample, this clonotype was seen a few times. This CDR3 is missing its conserved last phenylalanine or tryptophan, likely due to a read error. The limits of the CDR3 on the DNA are not certain, so only TCRdb's listed CDR3 is given. CDR3: CASSQDRV. This chain joins TRBV4-2 and TRBJ1-4. CDR1 and CDR2 from the germline V gene are LGHNA and YNFKEQ. From its first to its last residue, the CDR3 has 8 amino acids.

This clonotype showed up many times. The rearrangement uses TRBV6-5 and TRBJ1-6; the D is unclear. CDR3 length: 12 residues. The ends were cut back, 6 bases at V and 10 bases at J, with 10 bases in the middle. CDR1 is MNHEY and CDR2 is SVGAGI in the germline V gene. Here the CDR3 DNA reads TGTGCCAGCAGAGAGAGGCGGTCACCCCTCCACTTT. It yields the protein CASRERRSPLHF.

This clonotype was detected ten times or more. Here the CDR3 reads CSYGQGTYGYTF. The CDR3 bases are TGCAGCTATGGACAGGGAACCTATGGCTACACCTTC. The V call is TRBV29-1, the J call TRBJ1-2; 8 nucleotides agree with TRBD1. CDR3 length: 12 residues. Germline CDR1 SQVTM, CDR2 ANQGSEA. J gave up 4 bases and V 8 bases, and 6 bases lay outside the gene matches.

This clonotype was picked up a small number of times. The chain joins TRBV5-4 to TRBJ2-7; weak D call: TRBD1 (5 bases). Trimming shortened V by 4 bases and J by 6 bases, and 20 bases separated the two germline ends. Germline lookup yields CDR1 SGHNT and CDR2 YYREEE (reference sequence). This CDR3 has 15 residues. CDR3 nucleotides: TGTGCCAGCAGCATGCCCGCCAGGGAAGGCCGCGAGCAGTACTTC. As protein: CASSMPAREGREQYF.

This clonotype was seen repeatedly, ten times or more. The chain couples TRBV7-3 to TRBJ1-1; D not resolved. CDR3 length: 15 amino acids. V shed 0 bases and J shed 7 bases, with 15 bases lying between them. Looked up from germline, CDR1 is SGHTA and CDR2 is FQGTGA. The CDR3 nucleotides read TGTGCCAGCAGCTTAACTCCGCACCCAAAGGGTGAAGCTTTCTTT. Translating gives CASSLTPHPKGEAFF.

This clonotype was picked up many times. The rearrangement uses TRBV2 and TRBJ1-6; unclear D gene. CDR1 and CDR2 from the germline V gene are SNHLY and FYNNEI. The CDR3 contains 18 residues. V lost 0 bases and J lost 2, with 14 bases in between. The CDR3 DNA is TGTGCCAGCAGTGAAGCGTTGCGGGCAATGACCTATAATTCACCCCTCCACTTT. This translates into CASSEALRAMTYNSPLHF.

In DNA, the CDR3 is TGTGCCAGCAGAAAAATAGACCGCACAGATACGCAGTATTTT. This codes for CASRKIDRTDTQYF. This sequence joins TRBV13 and TRBJ2-3; D is undetermined. The CDR3 consists of 14 residues. Germline loops: CDR1 PRHDT, CDR2 FYEKMQ (reference sequence). V gave up 6 bases and J gave up 1 base, with 11 bases separating them.

A few counts support this clonotype. This chain connects TRBV9 to TRBJ1-2; D is perhaps TRBD1 (5 bases). Germline-derived CDR1 and CDR2 are SGDLS and YYNGEE. The CDR3 has 14 amino acids. V dropped 3 bases and J dropped 4 bases, with 13 bases sitting between them. DNA of the CDR3: TGTGCCAGCAGCGGACAGTCGGGATTCTATGGCTACACCTTC. Amino acid sequence: CASSGQSGFYGYTF.

The gene calls are TRBV7-9 and TRBJ2-6, with 7 positions matching TRBD1. The ends lost 4 bases at V and 3 bases at J; junction bases unmatched: 9. CDR1 is SEHNR, CDR2 FQNEAQ, per germline (reference sequence). The CDR3 is 17 amino acids. CDR3 protein: CASSSRAQGNGANVLTF. CDR3 in DNA: TGTGCCAGCAGCTCACGAGCACAGGGGAATGGGGCCAACGTCCTGACTTTC.